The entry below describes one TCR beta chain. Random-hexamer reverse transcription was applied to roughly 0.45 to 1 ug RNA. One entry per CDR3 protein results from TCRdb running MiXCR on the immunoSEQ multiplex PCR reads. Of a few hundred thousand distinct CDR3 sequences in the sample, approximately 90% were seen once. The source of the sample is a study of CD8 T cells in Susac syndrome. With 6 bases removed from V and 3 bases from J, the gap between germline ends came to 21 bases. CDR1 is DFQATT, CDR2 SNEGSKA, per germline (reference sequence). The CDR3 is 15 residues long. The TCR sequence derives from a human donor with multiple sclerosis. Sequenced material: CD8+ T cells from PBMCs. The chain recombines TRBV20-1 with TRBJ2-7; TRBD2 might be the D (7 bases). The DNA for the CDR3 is TGCAGTGCCAGGGGAGGGGGAGACGGTCGCTACGAGCAGTACTTC. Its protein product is CSARGGGDGRYEQYF.